Below, one T cell receptor beta chain is given with its context. There is no known antigen for this receptor. Per-nucleotide qualities are absent, and no much larger clonotype sits a single base away. Synthetic TCR analog templates were spiked into each PCR to estimate absolute template abundance from read counts. The immunoSEQ assay used bias-controlled V and J gene primers to amplify TCRbeta CDR3 regions from genomic DNA. Sequencing of rearranged TCRbeta segments was performed at approximately 20X coverage. The authors' analysis ran thus. Sequencing errors were corrected by clustering and CDR3s were annotated against IMGT to assign V, D and J genes. Out-of-frame and stop-codon sequences were excluded, and only productive TCRbeta rearrangements were used in downstream analyses. Clonality was computed as one minus Shannon entropy normalized by the log of the number of unique productive sequences. Fisher's exact test with Benjamini-Hochberg correction, at a threshold of adjusted p below 0.01, was used to find clones that differed between time points or between blood and tumor. This is the immuneACCESS table as TCRdb keeps it, with only in-frame sequences that have V and J called. A part of the clones is gone; compared with another copy, unresolved V genes explain less than half, and the rest is unexplained. That table gives V, J and clone size, and the DNA gave D and trimming. The sample yields about 83,000 clones; roughly 87% were counted once. The ten biggest clones cover around 5% of the sample.

The sample belongs to a study of PD-L1 blockade in urothelial cancer (dated by TCRdb to about 2017). In terms of the full investigation: Therapy was started at some point between 2013 and 2015 for all patients, and atezolizumab 1,200 mg was administered intravenously every 3 weeks. About 90% of the roughly 29 patients were identified as males with urothelial cancer of bladder origin, and a prior smoking history was reported by 18 of 29 patients. An ECOG performance status of 0 or 1 was recorded for the patients, and 0 to 3 prior chemotherapy regimens had been received by the patients. Blood samples were analyzed at 3 weeks after treatment start (second dose) and at 6 weeks after treatment start. Blood samples gave median yields of approximately 130,000 T cells and some 80,000 unique TCRs, along with a median clonality of 0.080. Somatic, immune and clinical correlates of response to PD-L1 blockade with atezolizumab in urothelial cancer were the focus of an exploratory multi-omic analysis. TCR sequencing covered pretreatment tumor samples and matched, serially collected peripheral blood taken before and after atezolizumab treatment. Progression-free survival longer than 6 months counted as durable clinical benefit, and TCR features were additionally tested against both progression-free and overall survival. In the same patients who had TCR sequencing, pretreatment tumors also underwent whole exome sequencing and RNA sequencing. Roughly 9 patients reached durable clinical benefit, while some 20 patients did not. Pretreatment blood TCR-seq was available for under 35 patients, at least one posttreatment blood collection was obtained for some 24 patients, and tumor TCR-seq was available for some 24 patients. Study-wide conclusions, independent of this receptor: Improved progression-free and overall survival was associated with having pretreatment peripheral blood TCR clonality below the median. Small sample size (n of about 30) and many exploratory analyses mean the results are intended to be hypothesis-generating. Patients with durable benefit showed greater expansion of tumor-associated TCR clones in peripheral blood 3 weeks after starting treatment (n ≈ 20, p = 0.022).

CDR1 and CDR2 were assigned from the germline V gene as SGHTA and FQGNSA. The cysteine opens and the phenylalanine closes a CDR3 of 15 amino acids. This entry keeps only the CDR3 DNA: 45 bases, framed from base 1. Trimming removed 5 bases from V and 4 bases from J; the gene matches leave 10 bases unexplained. The cohort comprised 25 to 30 patients with locally advanced or metastatic urothelial carcinoma treated at Memorial Sloan Kettering on a trial protocol. Peripheral blood mononuclear cells were collected pretreatment and during treatment, with between 1 and 8 total time points obtained per patient. The Qiagen DNeasy Blood extraction kit was used to purify genomic DNA from total PBMCs and from tumor samples. PBMCs were collected pretreatment and during treatment and were isolated and stored as previously described.

The V gene is TRBV7-2 and the J gene is TRBJ2-7; TRBD1 agrees with 8 junctional bases. This TCR was recovered from a woman between 65 and 79 years old with urothelial cancer. Sequences were derived from PBMCs, sampled around atezolizumab (anti-PD-L1) treatment. Read as DNA, the sequence is TGTGCCAGCAGCGTACTCGGGACAGGATATTACGAGCAGTACTTC. It is translated as CASSVLGTGYYEQYF.